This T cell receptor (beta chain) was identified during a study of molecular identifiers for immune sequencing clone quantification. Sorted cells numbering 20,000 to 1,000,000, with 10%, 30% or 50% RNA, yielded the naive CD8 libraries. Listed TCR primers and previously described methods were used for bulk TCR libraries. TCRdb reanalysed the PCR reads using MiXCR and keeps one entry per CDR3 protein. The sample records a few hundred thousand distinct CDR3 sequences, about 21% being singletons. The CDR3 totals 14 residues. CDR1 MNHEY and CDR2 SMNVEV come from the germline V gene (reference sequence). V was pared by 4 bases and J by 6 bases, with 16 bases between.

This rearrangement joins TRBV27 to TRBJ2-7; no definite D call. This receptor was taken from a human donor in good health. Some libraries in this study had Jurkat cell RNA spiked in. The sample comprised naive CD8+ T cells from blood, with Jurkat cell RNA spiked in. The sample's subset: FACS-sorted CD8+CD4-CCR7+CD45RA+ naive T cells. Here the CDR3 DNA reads TGTGCCAGCAGTTCCTCACTCACCTCGGGCGAGCAGTACTTC. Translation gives CASSSSLTSGEQYF.